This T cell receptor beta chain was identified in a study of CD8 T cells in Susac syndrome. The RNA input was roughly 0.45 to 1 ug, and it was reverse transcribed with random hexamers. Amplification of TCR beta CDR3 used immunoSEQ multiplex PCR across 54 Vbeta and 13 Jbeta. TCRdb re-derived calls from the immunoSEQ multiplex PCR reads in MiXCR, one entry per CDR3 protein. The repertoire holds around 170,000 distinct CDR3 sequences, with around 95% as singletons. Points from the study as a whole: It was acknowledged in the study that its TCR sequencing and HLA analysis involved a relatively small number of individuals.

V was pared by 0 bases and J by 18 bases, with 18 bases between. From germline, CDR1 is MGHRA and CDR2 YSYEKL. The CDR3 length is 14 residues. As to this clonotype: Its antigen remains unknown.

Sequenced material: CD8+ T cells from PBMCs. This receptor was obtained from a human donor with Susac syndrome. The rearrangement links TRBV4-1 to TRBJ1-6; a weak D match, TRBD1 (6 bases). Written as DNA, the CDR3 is TGCGCCAGCAGCCAAGATCATGGGACCCCGGGGGCCCACTTT. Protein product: CASSQDHGTPGAHF.